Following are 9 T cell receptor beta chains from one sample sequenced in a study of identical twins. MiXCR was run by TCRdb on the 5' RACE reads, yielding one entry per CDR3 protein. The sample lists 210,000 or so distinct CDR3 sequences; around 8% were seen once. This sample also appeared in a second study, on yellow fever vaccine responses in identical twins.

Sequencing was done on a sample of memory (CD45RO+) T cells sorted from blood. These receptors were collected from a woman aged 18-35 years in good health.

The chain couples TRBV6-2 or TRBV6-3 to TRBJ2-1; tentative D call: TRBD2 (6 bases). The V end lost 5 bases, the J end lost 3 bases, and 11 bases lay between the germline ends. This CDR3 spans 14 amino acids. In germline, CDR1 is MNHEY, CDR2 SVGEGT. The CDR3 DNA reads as TGTGCCAGCAGTCCTAGCGTGAACTACAATGAGCAGTTCTTC. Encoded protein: CASSPSVNYNEQFF.

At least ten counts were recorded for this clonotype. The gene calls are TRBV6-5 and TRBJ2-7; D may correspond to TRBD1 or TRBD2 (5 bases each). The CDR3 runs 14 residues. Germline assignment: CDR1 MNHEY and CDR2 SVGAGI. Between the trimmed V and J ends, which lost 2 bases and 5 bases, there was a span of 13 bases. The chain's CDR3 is CASSYRDARNEQYF. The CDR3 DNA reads TGTGCCAGCAGTTACCGGGACGCGAGAAACGAGCAGTACTTC.

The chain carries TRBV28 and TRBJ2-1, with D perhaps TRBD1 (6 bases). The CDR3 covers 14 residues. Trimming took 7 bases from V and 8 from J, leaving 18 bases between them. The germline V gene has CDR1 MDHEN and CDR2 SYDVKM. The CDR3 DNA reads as TGTGCCAGCATTCAGGGGACGGGGTTTCATGAGCAGTTCTTC. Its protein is CASIQGTGFHEQFF.

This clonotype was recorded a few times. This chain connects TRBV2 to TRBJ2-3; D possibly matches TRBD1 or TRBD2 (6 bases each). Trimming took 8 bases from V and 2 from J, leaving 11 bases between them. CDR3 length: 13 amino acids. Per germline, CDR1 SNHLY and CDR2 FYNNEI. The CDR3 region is CASWRGNTDTQYF. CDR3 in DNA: TGTGCCAGCTGGAGGGGGAACACAGATACGCAGTATTTT.

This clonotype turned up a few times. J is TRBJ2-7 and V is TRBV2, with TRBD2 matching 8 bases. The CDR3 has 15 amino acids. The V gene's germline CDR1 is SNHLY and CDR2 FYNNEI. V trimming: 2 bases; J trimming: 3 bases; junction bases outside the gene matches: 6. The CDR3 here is CASSESGAGGYEQYF. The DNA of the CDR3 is TGTGCCAGCAGTGAAAGTGGGGCGGGGGGCTACGAGCAGTACTTC.

The CDR3 loop is CASSTPGLAGGQWETQYF. DNA for the CDR3: TGTGCCAGCAGCACGCCGGGACTAGCGGGGGGCCAGTGGGAGACCCAGTACTTC. The rearrangement joins TRBV11-2 to TRBJ2-5, with 15 bases fitting TRBD2. Germline trimming cut 5 bases from V and 5 bases from J; bases unmatched to any gene: 12. Germline CDR1 and CDR2: SGHAT and FQNNGV. The CDR3 consists of 18 residues. Filled out from reference TRBV11-2 and TRBJ2-5, the complete variable domain reads EAGVAQSPRYKIIEKRQSVAFWCNPISGHATLYWYQQILGQGPKLLIQFQNNGVVDDSQLPKDRFSAERLKGVDSTLKIQPAKLEDSAVYLCASSTPGLAGGQWETQYFGPGTRLLVL.

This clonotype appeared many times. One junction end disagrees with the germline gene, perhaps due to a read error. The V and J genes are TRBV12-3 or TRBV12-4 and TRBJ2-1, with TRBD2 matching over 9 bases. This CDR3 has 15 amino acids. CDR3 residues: CASSLAGDPTYEQFF. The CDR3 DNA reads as TGTGCCAGCAGCTTAGCGGGGGACCCCACCTATGAGCAGTTCTTC.

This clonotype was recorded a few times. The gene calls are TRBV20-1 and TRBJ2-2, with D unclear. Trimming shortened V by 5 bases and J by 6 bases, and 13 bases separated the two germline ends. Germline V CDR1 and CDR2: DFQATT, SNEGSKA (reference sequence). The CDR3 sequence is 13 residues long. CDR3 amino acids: CSARPDDPGELFF. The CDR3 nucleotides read TGCAGTGCTCGCCCGGACGACCCCGGGGAGCTGTTTTTT.

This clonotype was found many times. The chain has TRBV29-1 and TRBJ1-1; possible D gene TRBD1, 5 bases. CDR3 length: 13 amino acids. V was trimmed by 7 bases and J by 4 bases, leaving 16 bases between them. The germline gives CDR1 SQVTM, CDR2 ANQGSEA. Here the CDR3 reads CSARGLLITEAFF. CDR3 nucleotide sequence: TGCAGCGCTCGGGGCTTATTGATCACTGAAGCTTTCTTT.